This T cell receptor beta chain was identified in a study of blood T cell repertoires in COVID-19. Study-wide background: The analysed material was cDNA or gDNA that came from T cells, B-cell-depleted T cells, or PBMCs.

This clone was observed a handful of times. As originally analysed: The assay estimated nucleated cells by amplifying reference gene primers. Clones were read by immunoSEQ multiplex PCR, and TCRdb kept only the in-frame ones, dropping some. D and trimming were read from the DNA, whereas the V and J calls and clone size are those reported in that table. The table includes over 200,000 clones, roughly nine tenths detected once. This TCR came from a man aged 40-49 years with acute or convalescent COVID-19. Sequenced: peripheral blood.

Here the CDR3 DNA reads TGTGCCAGCAGATCACTAGCGGGGAACACAGATACGCAGTATTTT. This gives the protein CASRSLAGNTDTQYF. V usage is TRBV28 and J usage is TRBJ2-3; 10 bases line up with TRBD2. The J segment lost 2 bases and the V segment lost 6 bases, leaving 5 bases of the junction unmatched. The CDR3 totals 15 residues. Germline values: CDR1 MDHEN, CDR2 SYDVKM.